The 24 T cell receptor beta chains below all came from one sample that was sequenced in a study of cytomegalovirus exposure and HLA in healthy donors. PCR used 60 Vbeta primers and 13 Jbeta primers. The protocol was immunoSEQ multiplex PCR, while the TCRdb copy is restricted to in-frame clones and leaves out a portion. The data contain more than 80,000 clones, roughly nine tenths of them seen just once; the ten biggest clones take up over 8.5%. The sample was PBMCs. The receptors were gathered from a man aged 30 to 45 in good health and CMV-seropositive.

The genes are TRBV19 and TRBJ1-2, with 7 bases aligning to TRBD1. This CDR3 has 14 amino acids. Germline CDR1 LNHDA, CDR2 SQIVND (reference sequence). Losses at the gene ends were 5 bases for V and 2 bases for J; bases not matched to a gene: 5. The CDR3 coding sequence is TGTGCCAGTAGTGGGTTGACAGGGAACTATGGCTACACCTTC. Protein: CASSGLTGNYGYTF.

This chain links TRBV19 with TRBJ2-7; 7 positions agree with TRBD2. Per the germline V gene, CDR1 is LNHDA and CDR2 is SQIVND (reference sequence). The CDR3 extends over 15 amino acids. The V gene end was trimmed by 6 bases and the J gene end by 0 bases; junction bases not matched to a gene: 8. CDR3: CASRGGGGSSYEQYF. CDR3 DNA: TGTGCCAGTAGAGGCGGAGGCGGGAGCTCCTACGAGCAGTACTTC. Looking up the rest from reference TRBV19 and TRBJ2-7 gives the full variable domain: DGGITQSPKYLFRKEGQNVTLSCEQNLNHDAMYWYRQDPGQGLRLIYYSQIVNDFQKGDIAEGYSVSREKKESFPLTVTSAQKNPTAFYLCASRGGGGSSYEQYFGPGTRLTVT.

The chain has TRBV5-1 and TRBJ2-3; 14 nucleotides match TRBD2. The germline gives CDR1 SGHRS, CDR2 YFSETQ. V trimming: 5 bases; J trimming: 1 base; junction bases outside the gene matches: 3. CDR3 length equals 16 residues. Here the CDR3 DNA reads TGCGCCAGCAGTTCGGGACTAGCGGGAGGCACAGATACGCAGTATTTT. Translating it yields CASSSGLAGGTDTQYF.

J is TRBJ2-3 and V is TRBV19; TRBD1 might be the D (6 bases). Trimming took 5 bases from V and 2 from J, leaving 14 bases between them. The CDR3 sequence is 15 residues long. Germline CDR1 and CDR2: LNHDA and SQIVND (reference sequence). The CDR3 DNA reads as TGTGCCAGTAGTTTTGGACAGATTCACACAGATACGCAGTATTTT. The encoded protein is CASSFGQIHTDTQYF.

The V and J genes are TRBV27 and TRBJ2-1; D is perhaps TRBD1 (6 bases). Trimming shortened V by 6 bases and J by 3 bases, and 12 bases separated the two germline ends. The CDR3 extends over 14 amino acids. From germline, CDR1 is MNHEY and CDR2 SMNVEV (reference sequence). CDR3 sequence reads: CASSGDTYYNEQFF. In nucleotides, the CDR3 is TGTGCCAGCAGCGGGGACACCTACTACAATGAGCAGTTCTTC.

As concerns this clone: At one end, the junction sequence differs from germline, possibly due to a read error. The chain is built from TRBV29-1 and TRBJ2-7; 7 bases fit TRBD1. The CDR3 loop spans 12 amino acids. Germline assignment: CDR1 SQVTM and CDR2 ANQGSEA. The DNA of the CDR3 is TGCAGCGTAGAAGGACAGGCCTACGAGCAGTACTTC. The encoded protein is CSVEGQAYEQYF.

This chain connects TRBV28 to TRBJ2-5; perhaps TRBD1 as D (6 bases). The CDR3 consists of 16 residues. The germline gives CDR1 MDHEN, CDR2 SYDVKM. Trimming pared 4 bases from V and 11 bases from J, leaving 26 bases between. CDR3 loop: CASSSSAFMSEGEQYF. CDR3 in DNA: TGTGCCAGCAGTTCGTCGGCCTTCATGAGCGAGGGGGAGCAGTACTTC. Full variable domain (outside the CDR3, taken from reference TRBV28 and TRBJ2-5): DVKVTQSSRYLVKRTGEKVFLECVQDMDHENMFWYRQDPGLGLRLIYFSYDVKMKEKGDIPEGYSVSREKKERFSLILESASTNQTSMYLCASSSSAFMSEGEQYFGPGTRLLVL.

V usage is TRBV5-1 and J usage is TRBJ2-1; TRBD1 matches 7 bases. Germline-derived CDR1 and CDR2 are SGHRS and YFSETQ. J lost 15 bases, V lost 0 bases, and 3 bases had no gene match. The CDR3 has 11 residues. In DNA form, the CDR3 reads TGCGCCAGCAGCTTGGAGGGGGCCAGGTTCTTC. This sequence encodes CASSLEGARFF.

The chain joins TRBV29-1 to TRBJ2-7, with 9 bases that match TRBD2. This CDR3 has 15 amino acids. Germline values: CDR1 SQVTM, CDR2 ANQGSEA. With V trimmed by 5 bases and J by 4 bases, 12 bases remained unmatched. The CDR3 is CSVLSLAGPPYEQYF. CDR3 coding DNA: TGCAGCGTTCTAAGCCTAGCGGGACCTCCTTACGAGCAGTACTTC.

This sequence joins TRBV6-5 and TRBJ1-2, with TRBD1 identical over 7 bases. CDR1 is MNHEY and CDR2 is SVGAGI in the germline V gene. CDR3 size: 14 residues. V dropped 5 bases and J dropped 8; count of bases not matched to a gene: 11. The CDR3 coding sequence is TGTGCCAGCAGTCCACTACAGGGGATTATCGGCTACACCTTC. This codes for CASSPLQGIIGYTF.

This chain joins TRBV7-3 and TRBJ2-2; no definite D call. Germline V gives CDR1 SGHTA, CDR2 FQGTGA. The germline V and J ends were trimmed by 5 bases and 7 bases, with 11 bases remaining between them. The length of the CDR3 is 13 residues. The DNA of the CDR3 is TGTGCCAGCAGCCCCCGAGGTCGCGGGGAGCTGTTTTTT. The encoded protein is CASSPRGRGELFF.

The chain carries TRBV18 and TRBJ2-1; 9 positions match TRBD1. The CDR3 has 15 amino acids. The germline CDR1 and CDR2 sequences are KGHSH and LQKENI. The ends lost 1 base at V and 5 bases at J; junction bases unmatched: 3. CDR3 in DNA: TGTGCCAGCTCACCACGGACAGGGGTCAACAATGAGCAGTTCTTC. This codes for CASSPRTGVNNEQFF.

V usage is TRBV6-1 and J usage is TRBJ2-5; 8 bases map to TRBD1. The DNA end is more similar to TRBJ2-7, so the J call may be wrong. Looked up from germline, CDR1 is MNHNS and CDR2 is SASEGT. This CDR3 comprises 15 residues. CDR3 in DNA: TGTGCCAGCAGTCTCGACAGGGGCAGCTCCTACGAGCAGTACTTC. Protein sequence: CASSLDRGSSYEQYF.

The rearrangement uses TRBV7-9 and TRBJ1-1; 7 positions match TRBD1. The germline CDR1 and CDR2 sequences are SEHNR and FQNEAQ (reference sequence). The CDR3 sequence is 15 residues long. The V gene end was trimmed by 4 bases and the J gene end by 2 bases; junction bases not matched to a gene: 7. The CDR3: CASSSKGARNTEAFF. The CDR3 DNA sequence: TGTGCCAGCAGCTCCAAGGGGGCAAGAAACACTGAAGCTTTCTTT.

The rearrangement uses TRBV6-1 and TRBJ1-1; D not certain. Germline V lookup: CDR1 MNHNS, CDR2 SASEGT. The CDR3 loop spans 13 amino acids. The V end lost 3 bases, the J end lost 7 bases, and 12 bases lay between the germline ends. DNA for the CDR3: TGTGCCAGCAGTGATAGGAGGTCTGGTGAAGCTTTCTTT. Translated, it gives CASSDRRSGEAFF.

This chain uses TRBV7-3 with TRBJ2-6; weak D call: TRBD1 (6 bases). In germline, CDR1 is SGHTA, CDR2 FQGTGA. The CDR3 length is 16 residues. Trimming removed 6 bases at V and 0 bases at J, with 12 bases between. CDR3 bases: TGTGCCAGCAGTCATGGACAGTTCTCTGGGGCCAACGTCCTGACTTTC. This codes for CASSHGQFSGANVLTF.

This clone was counted between two and nine times. V gene TRBV4-1 combines with J gene TRBJ2-7; 7 bases fit TRBD1. This CDR3 has 14 residues. V was clipped by 4 bases and J by 3 bases; unmatched bases: 6. The germline CDR1 and CDR2 sequences are MGHRA and YSYEKL. The CDR3 sequence: CASSLQGFGYEQYF. As DNA, the CDR3 is TGCGCCAGCAGCCTACAGGGGTTTGGCTACGAGCAGTACTTC.

The chain combines TRBV27 with TRBJ2-3; 7 nucleotides line up with TRBD2. The CDR3 has 17 amino acids. J gave up 0 bases and V 6 bases, and 12 bases lay outside the gene matches. In germline, CDR1 is MNHEY, CDR2 SMNVEV (reference sequence). CDR3 in DNA: TGTGCCAGCAGGGCCGACCCACTAGCGACTAGCACAGATACGCAGTATTTT. Translation: CASRADPLATSTDTQYF.

The table lists this clone with a count of one. The chain joins TRBV19 to TRBJ2-1; possible D gene TRBD2, 6 bases. Germline-derived CDR1 and CDR2 are LNHDA and SQIVND (reference sequence). The CDR3 has 11 amino acids. V lost 6 bases to trimming and J lost 9 bases, with 9 bases between them. CDR3 bases: TGTGCCAGTAGGGGGGGAGTTGAGCAGTTCTTC. Amino acid sequence: CASRGGVEQFF. Supplemented by reference TRBV19 and TRBJ2-1, the full variable domain reads DGGITQSPKYLFRKEGQNVTLSCEQNLNHDAMYWYRQDPGQGLRLIYYSQIVNDFQKGDIAEGYSVSREKKESFPLTVTSAQKNPTAFYLCASRGGVEQFFGPGTRLTVL.

The V gene is TRBV27, the J gene TRBJ1-1; perhaps TRBD1 as D (6 bases). Germline CDR1 MNHEY, CDR2 SMNVEV (reference sequence). This CDR3 region has 15 residues. The V end was cut by 8 bases, the J end by 1 base, with 17 bases between. The CDR3 bases are TGTGCCAGCCAACGGAACAGAGGGGGGAACACTGAAGCTTTCTTT. It codes for CASQRNRGGNTEAFF.

The chain is built from TRBV15 and TRBJ2-5; the match to TRBD1 covers 8 bases. The DNA end lines up better with TRBJ2-7; the J call may be wrong. The CDR3 is 20 amino acids. Per germline, CDR1 LNHNV and CDR2 YYDKDF (reference sequence). The CDR3 bases are TGTGCCACCAGCAGAGAGCCCCCCGATGTGACAGGGGTGCGCATCTACGAGCAGTACTTC. Amino acid sequence: CATSREPPDVTGVRIYEQYF.

V and J are TRBV7-6 and TRBJ1-4, with 7 bases aligning to TRBD1. The CDR3 runs 15 residues. V was clipped by 4 bases and J by 5 bases; unmatched bases: 7. Germline values: CDR1 SGHVS, CDR2 FNYEAQ. The CDR3 is CASSSRQGKNEKLFF. CDR3 sequence (DNA): TGTGCCAGCAGCTCTAGACAGGGCAAGAATGAAAAACTGTTTTTT.

The chain couples TRBV28 to TRBJ1-6; 9 bases match TRBD1. Germline V CDR1 and CDR2: MDHEN, SYDVKM. V shed 5 bases and J 8 bases; nucleotides not matched to a gene: 4. The CDR3 runs 14 residues. The CDR3: CASSTGTGYSPLHF. In DNA form, the CDR3 reads TGTGCCAGCAGTACCGGGACAGGGTATTCACCCCTCCACTTT.

V usage is TRBV6-5 and J usage is TRBJ2-7; TRBD2 agrees at 7 bases. The CDR3 spans 15 residues. Germline lookup yields CDR1 MNHEY and CDR2 SVGAGI. V shed 4 bases, J shed 4 bases, and the junction held 10 bases outside the gene matches. The CDR3 DNA reads as TGTGCCAGCAGTTCCCCGGGGGGAACTAAGTACGAGCAGTACTTC. Translating it yields CASSSPGGTKYEQYF.